This T cell receptor (beta chain) was recorded in a study of blood T cell repertoires in COVID-19. About the study: There were acute and convalescent COVID-19 samples, and they came from the United States, Italy and Spain. Sources were T cells, B-cell-depleted T cells, or PBMCs; the material itself was cDNA or gDNA.

How the authors handled the data: Using reference gene primer amplification, nucleated cell counts were estimated. The protocol was immunoSEQ multiplex PCR, while the TCRdb copy is restricted to in-frame clones and leaves out a portion. V, J and clone size reflect that table, while D and trimming were determined from the DNA. The data show 150,000 to 200,000 clones, around nine tenths seen once. The V end lost 0 bases, the J end lost 5 bases, and 7 bases lay between the germline ends. The germline V gene encodes CDR1 LGHNA and CDR2 YSLEER. CDR3 size: 14 residues. The receptor's source is a woman under 30 who had recovered from COVID-19. Input material: peripheral blood. The gene calls are TRBV4-3 and TRBJ1-4; D gene unclear. CDR3 nucleotides: TGCGCCAGCAGCCAAGAACGGGTAAATGAAAAACTGTTTTTT. It yields the protein CASSQERVNEKLFF.